This T cell receptor beta chain was identified in a study of T cell repertoires in cytomegalovirus infection. As for this clonotype: Its antigen is undetermined.

Germline V gene sequence: CDR1 SGHAT, CDR2 FQNNGV. V shed 5 bases and J shed 4 bases, with 20 bases lying between them. The CDR3 sequence is 16 residues long. The study's findings and limits: Carriers of CMV plus the relevant HLA were identified by cumulative public TCR beta family frequency. The response measured ex vivo was dominated by TCR beta clonotypes (HLA-C-restricted and CMV-specific).

TCRdb fed the reads into MiXCR, producing one record per CDR3 protein. Found here are about 830,000 distinct CDR3 sequences, over 25% of them singletons; the top ten hold approximately 13%. The chain couples TRBV11-2 to TRBJ1-2, with D perhaps matching TRBD1 (6 bases). The material sequenced was cultured CD8+ T cells from PBMCs, taken from culture after CMV antigen stimulation. The origin of this receptor is a human donor in good health (CMV status not recorded). Some clones in this sample may be carry-over from other donors' samples. CDR3 sequence reads: CASSTPGRRTVYGYTF. CDR3 sequence (DNA): TGTGCCAGCAGCACGCCAGGTCGAAGGACAGTCTATGGCTACACCTTC.